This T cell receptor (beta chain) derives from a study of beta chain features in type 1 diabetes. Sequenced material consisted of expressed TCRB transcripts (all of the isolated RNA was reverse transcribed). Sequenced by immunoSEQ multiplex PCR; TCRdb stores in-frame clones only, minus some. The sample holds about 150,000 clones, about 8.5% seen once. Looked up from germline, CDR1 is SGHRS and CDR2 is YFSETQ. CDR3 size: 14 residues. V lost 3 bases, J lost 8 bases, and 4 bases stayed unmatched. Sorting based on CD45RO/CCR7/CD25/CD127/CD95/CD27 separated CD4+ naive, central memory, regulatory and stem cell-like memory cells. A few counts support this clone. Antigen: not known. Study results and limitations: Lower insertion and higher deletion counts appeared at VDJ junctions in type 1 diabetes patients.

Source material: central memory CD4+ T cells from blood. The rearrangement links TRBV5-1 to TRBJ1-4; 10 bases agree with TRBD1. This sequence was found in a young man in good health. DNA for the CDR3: TGCGCCAGCAGCTCCCGGACAGGGGGAGAAAAACTGTTTTTT. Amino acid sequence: CASSSRTGGEKLFF.